This is a list of T cell receptor beta chains from one sample in a study of blood T cells in healthy people across ages. MiXCR, run by TCRdb on the 5' RACE reads, gives a single entry per CDR3 protein. The data show approximately 1.5 million distinct CDR3 sequences, approximately 43% seen once. The sequenced sample was blood. Receptors originate from a woman under 30 in good health. CDR3s include the opening cysteine and the closing phenylalanine or tryptophan. The order of the fields is clone size, J gene, V gene, D gene, CDR3 DNA, CDR3 protein. A D gene is named only where the DNA matches it firmly. Clone size is shown for a subset of rows, as once, few, many or a class of expanded clone.

clone_size: once
j_call: TRBJ2-5
v_call: TRBV6-2/TRBV6-3
d_call: TRBD2
cdr3_nt: TGTGCCAGCTGCTCCCCTAGCGGCCTAAACAATGAGCAGTACTTC
cdr3_aa: CASCSPSGLNNEQYF

clone_size: -
j_call: TRBJ2-7
v_call: TRBV4-2
d_call: TRBD1
cdr3_nt: TGTGCCAGCAGCCGAGTGACAGGGGAGAACGAGCAGTACTTC
cdr3_aa: CASSRVTGENEQYF

clone_size: few
j_call: TRBJ1-1
v_call: TRBV5-1
d_call: -
cdr3_nt: TGCGCCAGCAGTTTTTCCTCTGGATCGGTGAACACTGAAGCTTTCTTT
cdr3_aa: CASSFSSGSVNTEAFF

clone_size: -
j_call: TRBJ2-3
v_call: TRBV27
d_call: TRBD2
cdr3_nt: TGTGCCAGCAGTTTATCGCTAGCGGGACTGGCAGATACGCAGTATTTT
cdr3_aa: CASSLSLAGLADTQYF

clone_size: -
j_call: TRBJ1-1
v_call: TRBV30
d_call: -
cdr3_nt: TGTGCCTGGAGTGTCTACATGAACACTGAAGCTTTCTTT
cdr3_aa: CAWSVYMNTEAFF

clone_size: few
j_call: TRBJ2-3
v_call: TRBV20-1
d_call: TRBD1
cdr3_nt: TGCAGTGCTAGAGTGGGACCTACAGGGGGAACAGATACGCAGTATTTT
cdr3_aa: CSARVGPTGGTDTQYF

clone_size: -
j_call: TRBJ2-2
v_call: TRBV6-5
d_call: -
cdr3_nt: TGTGCCAGCAGTTGGGCGTTCACCGGGGAGCTGTTTTTT
cdr3_aa: CASSWAFTGELFF

clone_size: few
j_call: TRBJ2-1
v_call: TRBV20-1
d_call: -
cdr3_nt: TGCAGTGCTAGAGGACACTTTGGAGCCAACAATGAGCAGTTCTTC
cdr3_aa: CSARGHFGANNEQFF

clone_size: -
j_call: TRBJ2-2
v_call: TRBV7-9
d_call: -
cdr3_nt: TGTGCCAGCAGCTTAGGATCCAGGGGTGAGCTGTTTTTT
cdr3_aa: CASSLGSRGELFF

clone_size: -
j_call: TRBJ2-3
v_call: TRBV7-2
d_call: -
cdr3_nt: TGTGCCAGCAGCCCATACAGGAACACAGATACGCAGTATTTT
cdr3_aa: CASSPYRNTDTQYF

clone_size: -
j_call: TRBJ1-2
v_call: TRBV20-1
d_call: -
cdr3_nt: TGCAGTGCTAGAGGAGGTGATTACTATGGCTACACCTTC
cdr3_aa: CSARGGDYYGYTF

clone_size: -
j_call: TRBJ2-7
v_call: TRBV20-1
d_call: TRBD1
cdr3_nt: TGCAGTGCTCAGGGACAGGGCTACGAGCAGTACTTC
cdr3_aa: CSAQGQGYEQYF

clone_size: -
j_call: TRBJ2-7
v_call: TRBV29-1
d_call: -
cdr3_nt: TGCAGCGTTTCTGGGGGGTTCTACAATGAGCAGTACTTC
cdr3_aa: CSVSGGFYNEQYF

clone_size: -
j_call: TRBJ1-2
v_call: TRBV6-2/TRBV6-3
d_call: -
cdr3_nt: TGTGCCAGCAGTTATCTTTTGCGAAGCTATGGCTACACCTTC
cdr3_aa: CASSYLLRSYGYTF

clone_size: -
j_call: TRBJ2-7
v_call: TRBV2
d_call: -
cdr3_nt: TGTGCCAGCAGTAGGGTTTTCTACAATGAGCAGTACTTC
cdr3_aa: CASSRVFYNEQYF

clone_size: -
j_call: TRBJ2-3
v_call: TRBV4-3
d_call: -
cdr3_nt: TGCGCCAGCAGCCAAGGGGCGGATGGTACGCAGTATTTT
cdr3_aa: CASSQGADGTQYF

clone_size: few
j_call: TRBJ1-1
v_call: TRBV12-3/TRBV12-4
d_call: -
cdr3_nt: TGTGCCAGCAGTTTTCGTGGTGGTCCTGAAGCTTTCTTT
cdr3_aa: CASSFRGGPEAFF

clone_size: -
j_call: TRBJ2-3
v_call: TRBV29-1
d_call: TRBD1
cdr3_nt: TGCAGCGCCGAGACAGGGGGAAGAGATACGCAGTATTTT
cdr3_aa: CSAETGGRDTQYF

clone_size: -
j_call: TRBJ2-7
v_call: TRBV20-1
d_call: TRBD2
cdr3_nt: TGCAGTGCCCCCGGGGGGGCGTACGAGCAGTACTTC
cdr3_aa: CSAPGGAYEQYF

clone_size: few
j_call: TRBJ2-7
v_call: TRBV6-2/TRBV6-3
d_call: -
cdr3_nt: TGTGCCAGCAGTTACTCCCGGCGCTACGAGCAGTACTTC
cdr3_aa: CASSYSRRYEQYF

clone_size: -
j_call: TRBJ1-6
v_call: TRBV20-1
d_call: -
cdr3_nt: TGTTCCCCACTGATTCGCAATTCACTCCTCCACTTT
cdr3_aa: CSPLIRNSLLHF

clone_size: few
j_call: TRBJ2-3
v_call: TRBV12-3/TRBV12-4
d_call: -
cdr3_nt: TGTGCCAGCAGTGCGGATTGGACAGATACGCAGTATTTT
cdr3_aa: CASSADWTDTQYF

clone_size: -
j_call: TRBJ1-2
v_call: TRBV4-3
d_call: -
cdr3_nt: TGCGCCAGCAGCCAAGCAGAGACAGCCTATGGCTACACCTTC
cdr3_aa: CASSQAETAYGYTF

clone_size: -
j_call: TRBJ2-5
v_call: TRBV18
d_call: -
cdr3_nt: TGTGCCAGCTCACCCCAGGGGGAAGGGAGGAAGCAGTACTTC
cdr3_aa: CASSPQGEGRKQYF

clone_size: -
j_call: TRBJ2-3
v_call: TRBV27
d_call: -
cdr3_nt: TGTGCCAGCAGTCCACCCGGACTAGAGAGACAGGGGACGCAGTATTTT
cdr3_aa: CASSPPGLERQGTQYF

clone_size: -
j_call: TRBJ2-7
v_call: TRBV12-3/TRBV12-4
d_call: -
cdr3_nt: TGTGCCAGCAGTTCCAGGTTTGTCATCTACGAGCAGTACTTC
cdr3_aa: CASSSRFVIYEQYF

clone_size: -
j_call: TRBJ1-2
v_call: TRBV7-2
d_call: -
cdr3_nt: TGTGCCAGCAGCTTAGTGGAGGGAAACTATGGCTACACCTTC
cdr3_aa: CASSLVEGNYGYTF

clone_size: -
j_call: TRBJ2-7
v_call: TRBV7-9
d_call: TRBD1
cdr3_nt: TGTGCCAGCAGCTCCTACGGGACAGGGATGATCTACGAGCAGTACTTC
cdr3_aa: CASSSYGTGMIYEQYF

clone_size: -
j_call: TRBJ1-1
v_call: TRBV3-1
d_call: -
cdr3_nt: TGTGCCAGCAGCCATCCAGTCGGGGGCTACACTGAAGCTTTCTTT
cdr3_aa: CASSHPVGGYTEAFF